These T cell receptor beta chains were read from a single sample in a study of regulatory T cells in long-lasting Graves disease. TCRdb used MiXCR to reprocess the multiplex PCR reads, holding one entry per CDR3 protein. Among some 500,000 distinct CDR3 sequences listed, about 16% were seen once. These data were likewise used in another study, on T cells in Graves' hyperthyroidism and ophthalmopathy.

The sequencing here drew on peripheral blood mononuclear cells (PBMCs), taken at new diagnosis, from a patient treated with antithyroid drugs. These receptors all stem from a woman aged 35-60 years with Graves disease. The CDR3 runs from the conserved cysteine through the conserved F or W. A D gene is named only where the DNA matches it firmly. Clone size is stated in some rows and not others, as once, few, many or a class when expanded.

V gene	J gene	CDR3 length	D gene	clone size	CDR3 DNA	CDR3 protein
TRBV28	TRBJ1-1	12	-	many	TGTGCCAGCAGTTTAAGGGACGGCAAAGCTTTCTTT	CASSLRDGKAFF
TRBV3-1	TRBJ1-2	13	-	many	TGTGCCAGCAGCCCAAGGGGCTCCTATGGCTACACCTTC	CASSPRGSYGYTF
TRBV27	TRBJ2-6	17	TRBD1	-	TGTGCCAGCAGTTACAGGGGGCGCGATTCTGGGGCCAACGTCCTGACTTTC	CASSYRGRDSGANVLTF
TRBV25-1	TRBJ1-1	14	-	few	TGTGCCAGCAGTGTTGGACGGATGAACACTGAAGCTTTCTTT	CASSVGRMNTEAFF
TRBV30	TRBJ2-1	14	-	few	TGTGCCTGGAATAGAGACGGCTCCTACAATGAGCAGTTCTTC	CAWNRDGSYNEQFF
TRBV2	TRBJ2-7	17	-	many	TGTGCCAGCAGTGAACGGGGCGGCACCCAAGGCTTACGCAAGCAGTACTTC	CASSERGGTQGLRKQYF
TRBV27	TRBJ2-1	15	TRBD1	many	TGTGCCAGCAGTAAAATAAGACAGGGCGGTAGGGAGCAGTTCTTC	CASSKIRQGGREQFF
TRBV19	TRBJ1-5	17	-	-	TGTGCCAGTAGTGTCCGAGTCGGGCCGTATAGCAATCAGCCCCAGCATTTT	CASSVRVGPYSNQPQHF
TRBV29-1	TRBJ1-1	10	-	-	TGCAGCGTATCACAGGTTGAAGCTTTCTTT	CSVSQVEAFF
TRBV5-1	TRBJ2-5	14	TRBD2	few	TGCGCCAGCAGCAACGGGGGGGGGCAAGAGACCCAGTACTTC	CASSNGGGQETQYF
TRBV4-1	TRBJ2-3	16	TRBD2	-	TGCGCCAGCAGCCAACTTACTAGCGGGGGGGCAGATACGCAGTATTTT	CASSQLTSGGADTQYF
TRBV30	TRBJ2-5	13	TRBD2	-	TGTGCCTGGAGTGTCGCGGGGGGAGAGACCCAGTACTTC	CAWSVAGGETQYF
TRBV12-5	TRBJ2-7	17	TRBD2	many	TGTGCTAGTGGTTCCCCGTCCTCGGCGGGGGGAACCTACGAGCAGTACTTC	CASGSPSSAGGTYEQYF
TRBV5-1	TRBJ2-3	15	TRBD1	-	TGCGCCAGCAGCGACGGGACAGGGGGAGTGGATACGCAGTATTTT	CASSDGTGGVDTQYF
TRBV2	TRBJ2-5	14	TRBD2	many	TGTGCCAGCATAGCGGGGGGCTTACAAGAGACCCAGTACTTC	CASIAGGLQETQYF
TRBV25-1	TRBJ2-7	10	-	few	TGTGCCACCGGCTCCAACGAGCAGTACTTC	CATGSNEQYF
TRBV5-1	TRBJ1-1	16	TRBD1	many	TGCGCCAGCAGCTTGTTGGGGACAGCGCAGAACACTGAAGCTTTCTTT	CASSLLGTAQNTEAFF
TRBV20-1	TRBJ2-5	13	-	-	TGCAGTGCTAGAGGGGACTACCAAGAGACCCAGTACTTC	CSARGDYQETQYF
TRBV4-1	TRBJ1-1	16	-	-	TGCGCCAGCAGCCCTCAAGGACGGGGCCGCCGGGATGAAGCTTTCTTT	CASSPQGRGRRDEAFF
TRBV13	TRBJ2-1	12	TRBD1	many	TGTGCCAGCAGCTACGGTGGGGACAGGGGTTTCTTC	CASSYGGDRGFF
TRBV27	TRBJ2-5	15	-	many	TGTGCCAGCAGTTTGGGGGGCAGAAACCAAGAGACCCAGTACTTC	CASSLGGRNQETQYF
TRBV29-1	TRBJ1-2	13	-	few	TGCAGCGTTTACGGCAGACTACCTTATGGCTACACCTTC	CSVYGRLPYGYTF
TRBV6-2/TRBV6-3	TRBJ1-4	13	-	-	TGTGCCAGCACTGGCCCCAATAATGAAAAACTGTTTTTT	CASTGPNNEKLFF
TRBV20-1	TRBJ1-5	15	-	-	TGCAGTGCCGCGGGGGGAGGGAATAGCAATCAGCCCCAGCATTTT	CSAAGGGNSNQPQHF
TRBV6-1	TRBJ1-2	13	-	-	TGTGCCAGCAGTCGACCGGAAAACTATGGCTACACCTTC	CASSRPENYGYTF
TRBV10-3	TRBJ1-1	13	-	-	TGTGCCATCGATCAGGGGCTGAACACTGAAGCTTTCTTT	CAIDQGLNTEAFF
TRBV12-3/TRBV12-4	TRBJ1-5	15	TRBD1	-	TGTGCCAGCAGTCGGTGGGACAGTAGATATCAGCCCCAGCATTTT	CASSRWDSRYQPQHF
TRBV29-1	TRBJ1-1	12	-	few	TGCAGCACCTGGCAACTGAGGACTGAAGCTTTCTTT	CSTWQLRTEAFF
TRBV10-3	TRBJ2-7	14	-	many	TGTGCCATCAGTGGGGACATGGTATCCTACGAGCAGTACTTC	CAISGDMVSYEQYF
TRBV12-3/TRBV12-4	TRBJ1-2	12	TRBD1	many	TGTGCCAGCAAAAGGACAGGGATGGGCTACACCTTC	CASKRTGMGYTF
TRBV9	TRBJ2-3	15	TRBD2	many	TGTGCCAGCAGCGTAGTCGGGGGGGCATCAGATACGCAGTATTTT	CASSVVGGASDTQYF
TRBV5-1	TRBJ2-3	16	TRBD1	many	TGTGCCAGCAGCAAACAAGGGACAGGGTATGCAGATACGCAGTATTTT	CASSKQGTGYADTQYF
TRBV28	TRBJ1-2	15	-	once	TGTGCCAGCAGTTCTGAAGCGTCGCCAGGTCGGGGCTACACCTTC	CASSSEASPGRGYTF
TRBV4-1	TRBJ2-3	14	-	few	TGCGCCAGCAGCCAAGGGTACCGCACAGATACGCAGTATTTT	CASSQGYRTDTQYF
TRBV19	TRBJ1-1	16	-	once	TGTGCCAGTAAGGCGGTCAGGGCGCGGATGAACACTGAAGCTTTCTTT	CASKAVRARMNTEAFF
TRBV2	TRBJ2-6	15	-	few	TGTGCCAGCAACAAGTTAAGCTCTGGGGCCAACGTCCTGACTTTC	CASNKLSSGANVLTF
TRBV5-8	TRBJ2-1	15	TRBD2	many	TGTGCCAGCAGCTTGGTACTAGCGGGTGCCGATGAGCAGTTCTTC	CASSLVLAGADEQFF
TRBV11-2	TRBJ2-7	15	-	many	TGTGCCAGCAGCCAAGGACCCGAGGGCTCCTACGAGCAGTACTTC	CASSQGPEGSYEQYF
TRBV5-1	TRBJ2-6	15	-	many	TGCGCCAGCAGTGAACTTCTCTCTGGGGCCAACGTCCTGACTTTC	CASSELLSGANVLTF
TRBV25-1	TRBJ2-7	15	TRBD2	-	TGTGCCAGCAGTGATTCGGGCTCGGGGGGGGATCGGCAGTACTTC	CASSDSGSGGDRQYF
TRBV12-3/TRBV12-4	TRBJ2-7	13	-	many	TGTGCCAGCAGGGCCACAGGCACCTACGAGCAGTACTTC	CASRATGTYEQYF
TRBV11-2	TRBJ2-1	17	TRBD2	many	TGTGCCAGCAGCCCCCAGGGAAGGACTAGCGGGTACAATGAGCAGTTCTTC	CASSPQGRTSGYNEQFF